This T cell receptor (beta chain) was found in a study of blood T cell repertoires in COVID-19. Overall study context: T cells, B-cell-depleted T cells, or PBMCs provided the cDNA or gDNA that served as material.

In assigning cohorts, the study relied on participant-reported clinical history. Donors in Cohort 3 counted as recovered after two negative PCRs, clearance, or symptom resolution. The CDR3 extends over 11 amino acids. With 6 bases removed from V and 4 bases from J, the gap between germline ends came to 6 bases. Per germline, CDR1 LNHDA and CDR2 SQIVND (reference sequence). Source study methods: Quantification of nucleated cells was approximated via reference gene primer amplification. Measured with immunoSEQ multiplex PCR; TCRdb has only the in-frame clones, and not every one. V, J and clone size are taken as reported in that table, and D and trimming were inferred from the DNA itself. Of about 150,000 clones in the sample, 80% to 85% were seen once.

Sequencing was carried out using PBMCs or T cells enriched from blood (not recorded which). The chain employs TRBV19 and TRBJ1-2; D gene ambiguous. The origin of this receptor is a woman aged 45-65 years who had recovered from COVID-19. The CDR3 DNA follows: TGTGCCAGTAGGGCCCTCTATGGCTACACCTTC. Its translation is CASRALYGYTF.